This T cell receptor beta chain came from a study of blood T cells in healthy people across ages (dated by TCRdb to about 2015). General notes on the study: In model experiments, roughly one uniquely barcoded TCR beta cDNA molecule per two T cells was captured by template switching. Age-related changes in TCR beta repertoire diversity were measured in the study by deep sequencing normalized with unique cDNA molecular identifiers. Two additional independent replicas of 1 million unique cDNA reads from the same blood draw were analyzed for two donors (one aged 18 to 29 and one aged 80 or older). To avoid experimental bias, donors of different ages were distributed randomly across sequencing lanes. Donors were grouped into four age groups: young (average approximately 16 years), middle-aged (approximately 41), aged (about 60) and long-lived (about 90).

The 39 donors, aged about 6 to 95 years, were systemically healthy Caucasian individuals from Russia. Each donor gave 8 to 10 milliliters of peripheral blood, drawn into EDTA-treated Vacutainer tubes. Ficoll-Paque density-gradient centrifugation was used to isolate PBMCs, with at least 6 million per sample. Total RNA, at least 6 micrograms per sample, was extracted from PBMCs with Trizol reagent. Naive CD45RAhigh/CD27high T cell percentages were measured by flow cytometry on a PBMC aliquot from every donor. The paper as a whole reports these results and caveats: Because donor CMV infection status was unknown, age-related changes in expanded clonotypes were potentially confounded. Estimates of total diversity from one million sequenced T cells were regarded as lower bounds and underestimates. A strong correlation was found between observed TCR beta diversity and the percentage of naive T cells measured by flow cytometry. Observed TCR beta diversity per million T cells fell roughly linearly with age, and a significant reduction was already apparent by age about 36. Conclusive comparison of naive and antigen-experienced compartments was prevented by the profiling of bulk unsorted PBMCs. Compared with the aged group, the long-lived group had more naive CD4+ T cells, fewer expanded clones and increased TCR diversity, suggesting age selection.

Library generation was performed with 5' RACE. Sequenced on an Illumina HiSeq 2500. A second 7 to 11 cycle PCR used a sample-barcoded 5' primer and a J-beta primer mix. A unique molecular identifier was introduced onto each TCR beta cDNA molecule by a template-switch 5' adaptor carrying 12 random nucleotides. Each sample yielded at least 2.5 million CDR3-containing paired-end reads. First-strand cDNA was synthesized from all RNA with the Mint cDNA synthesis kit, primed by a TRBC-specific oligonucleotide. All cDNA was treated with uracil-DNA glycosylase and then went through a first 18-cycle PCR with the universal primers M1SS and BC2_uni_R. In the original analysis: Each sample was normalized by randomly selecting 1 million high-quality reads, each carrying a distinct molecular identifier. Instead of being binned into consensus sequences, reads that shared molecular identifiers were thrown out. MiTCR, set to a Q25 quality threshold and the strictest error-elimination algorithm, was used for CDR3 identification, clonotype clustering and error correction. A nonparametric unseen species model with Euler transformation was used to estimate a lower bound on total TCR beta diversity. TCRdb handled the public reads itself, with Q25 trimming in fastp and clone calling in MiXCR, and kept productive beta chains. Every distinct CDR3 protein forms one entry, paired with its most common genes and DNA. The authors' filters were not applied to this entry. This sample holds some 1.5 million distinct CDR3 sequences; 25% to 30% were observed only once. Clones ranked in the top ten supply 6.5% to 8.5% of the sample.

A distance of 12 bases separates the germline ends of V and J, which lose 3 bases and 1 base respectively. Including the terminal cysteine and phenylalanine, the CDR3 comprises 15 residues. Of the read, only the CDR3 DNA is kept; its 45 bases are in frame from base 1. This clonotype was counted between two and nine times. Its antigen is unknown. Base qualities are not at hand, and no much larger clone is one base apart. The TCR was taken from a woman aged 30 to 39 in good health. The sequencing input was blood. The V gene is TRBV12-3 or TRBV12-4 and the J gene is TRBJ2-5; the D segment could be TRBD1, given 6 matching bases. The sequenced DNA is TGTGCCAGCAGTTTGGGCCCGGACAGCCAAGAGACCCAGTACTTC. It specifies CASSLGPDSQETQYF.